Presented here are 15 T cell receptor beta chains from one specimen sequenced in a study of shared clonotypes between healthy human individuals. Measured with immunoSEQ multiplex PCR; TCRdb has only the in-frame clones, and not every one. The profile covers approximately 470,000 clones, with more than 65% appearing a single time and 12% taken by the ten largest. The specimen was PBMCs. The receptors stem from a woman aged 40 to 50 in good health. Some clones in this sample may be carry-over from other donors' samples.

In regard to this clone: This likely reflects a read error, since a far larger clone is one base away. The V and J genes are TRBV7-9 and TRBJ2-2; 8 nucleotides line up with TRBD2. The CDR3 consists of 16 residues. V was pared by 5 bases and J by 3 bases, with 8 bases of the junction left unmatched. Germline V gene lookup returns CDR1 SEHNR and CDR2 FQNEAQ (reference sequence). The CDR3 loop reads CASSHWGLVYTGELFF. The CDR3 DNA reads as TGTGCCAGCAGCCACTGGGGACTAGTGTACACCGGGGAGCTGTTTTTT.

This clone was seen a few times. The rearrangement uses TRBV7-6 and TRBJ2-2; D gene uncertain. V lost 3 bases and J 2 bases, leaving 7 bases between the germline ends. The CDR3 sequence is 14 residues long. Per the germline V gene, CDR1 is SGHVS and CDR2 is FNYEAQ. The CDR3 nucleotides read TGTGCCAGCAGCTTTTTAACAAACACCGGGGAGCTGTTTTTT. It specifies CASSFLTNTGELFF.

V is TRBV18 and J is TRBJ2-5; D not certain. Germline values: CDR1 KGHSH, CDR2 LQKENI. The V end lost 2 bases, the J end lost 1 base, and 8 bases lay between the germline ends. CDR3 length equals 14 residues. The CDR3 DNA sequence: TGTGCCAGCTCACCAGTGAACAGCCAAGAGACCCAGTACTTC. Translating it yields CASSPVNSQETQYF.

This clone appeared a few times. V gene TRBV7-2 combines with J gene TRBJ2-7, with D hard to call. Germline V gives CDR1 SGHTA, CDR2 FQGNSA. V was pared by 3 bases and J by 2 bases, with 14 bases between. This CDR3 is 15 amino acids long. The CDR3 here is CASSLFQRPTYEQYF. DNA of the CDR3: TGTGCCAGCAGCTTGTTCCAGCGCCCCACCTACGAGCAGTACTTC. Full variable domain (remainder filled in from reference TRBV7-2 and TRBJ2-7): GAGVSQSPSNKVTEKGKDVELRCDPISGHTALYWYRQSLGQGLEFLIYFQGNSAPDKSGLPSDRFSAERTGGSVSTLTIQRTQQEDSAVYLCASSLFQRPTYEQYFGPGTRLTVT.

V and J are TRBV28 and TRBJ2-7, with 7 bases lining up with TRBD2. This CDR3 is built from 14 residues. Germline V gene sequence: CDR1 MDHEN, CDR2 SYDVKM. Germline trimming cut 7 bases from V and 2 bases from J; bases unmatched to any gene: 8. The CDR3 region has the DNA TGTGCCAGCACCATCGTAGCGGGCCCCTACGAGCAGTACTTC. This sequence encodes CASTIVAGPYEQYF.

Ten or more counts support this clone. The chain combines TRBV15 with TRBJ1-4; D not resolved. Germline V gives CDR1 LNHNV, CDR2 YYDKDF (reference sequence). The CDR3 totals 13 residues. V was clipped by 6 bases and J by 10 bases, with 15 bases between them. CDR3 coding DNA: TGTGCCACCAGGCCGGGAGATGTAGGAAAACTGTTTTTT. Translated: CATRPGDVGKLFF.

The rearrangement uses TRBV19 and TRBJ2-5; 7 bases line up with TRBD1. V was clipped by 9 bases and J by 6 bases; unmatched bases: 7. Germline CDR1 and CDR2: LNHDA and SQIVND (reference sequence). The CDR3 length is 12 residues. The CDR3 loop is CASKGTAQTQYF. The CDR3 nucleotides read TGTGCCAGCAAAGGGACAGCTCAGACCCAGTACTTC.

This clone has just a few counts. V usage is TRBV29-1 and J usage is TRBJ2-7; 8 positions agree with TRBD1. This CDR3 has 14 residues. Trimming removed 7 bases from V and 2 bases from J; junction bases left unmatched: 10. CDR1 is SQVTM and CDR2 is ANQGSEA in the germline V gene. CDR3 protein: CSAEGTGHPYEQYF. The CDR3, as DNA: TGCAGCGCCGAAGGGACAGGCCACCCCTACGAGCAGTACTTC.

The CDR3 coding sequence is TGTGCCTGGAGTACAGGAGCCCCAGCCTATGAGCAGTTCTTC. The encoded protein is CAWSTGAPAYEQFF. J is TRBJ2-1 and V is TRBV30; D perhaps matches TRBD1 (5 bases). The CDR3 contains 14 residues. Germline CDR1 GTSNPN, CDR2 SVGIG (reference sequence). V lost 2 bases, J lost 8 bases, and 16 bases lay in between. The whole variable domain, remainder taken from reference TRBV30 and TRBJ2-1, is SQTIHQWPATLVQPVGSPLSLECTVEGTSNPNLYWYRQAAGRGLQLLFYSVGIGQISSEVPQNLSASRPQDRQFILSSKKLLLSDSGFYLCAWSTGAPAYEQFFGPGTRLTVL.

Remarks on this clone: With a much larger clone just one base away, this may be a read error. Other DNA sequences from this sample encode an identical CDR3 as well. The CDR3 DNA sequence: TGTGCCAGTTCTACAGGGGGCGGGATGACTGAAGCTTTCTTT. This gives the protein CASSTGGGMTEAFF. This sequence joins TRBV25-1 and TRBJ1-1; 9 bases map to TRBD1. The CDR3 loop spans 14 amino acids. The germline CDR1 and CDR2 sequences are MGHDK and SYGVNS. The trim removed 9 bases at V and 5 bases at J, leaving 10 bases unmatched.

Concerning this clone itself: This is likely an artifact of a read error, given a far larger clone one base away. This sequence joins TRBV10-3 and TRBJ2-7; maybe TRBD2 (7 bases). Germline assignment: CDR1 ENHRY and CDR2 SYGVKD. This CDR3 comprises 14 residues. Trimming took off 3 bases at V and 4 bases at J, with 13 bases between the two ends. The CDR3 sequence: CAISEGRGAYEQYF. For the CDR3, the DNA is TGTGCCATCAGTGAAGGACGGGGGGCGTACGAGCAGTACTTC.

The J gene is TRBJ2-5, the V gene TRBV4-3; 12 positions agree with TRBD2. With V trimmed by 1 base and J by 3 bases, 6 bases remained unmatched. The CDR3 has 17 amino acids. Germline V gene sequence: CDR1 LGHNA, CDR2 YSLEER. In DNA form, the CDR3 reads TGCGCCAGCAGCCAAGGCACTAGCGGGAGGCGGGAAGAGACCCAGTACTTC. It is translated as CASSQGTSGRREETQYF.

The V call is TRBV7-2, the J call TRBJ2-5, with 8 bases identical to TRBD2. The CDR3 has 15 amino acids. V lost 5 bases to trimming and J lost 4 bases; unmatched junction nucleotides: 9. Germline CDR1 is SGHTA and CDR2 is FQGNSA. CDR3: CASSTLAAVPETQYF. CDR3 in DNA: TGTGCCAGCAGCACACTAGCGGCAGTTCCAGAGACCCAGTACTTC.

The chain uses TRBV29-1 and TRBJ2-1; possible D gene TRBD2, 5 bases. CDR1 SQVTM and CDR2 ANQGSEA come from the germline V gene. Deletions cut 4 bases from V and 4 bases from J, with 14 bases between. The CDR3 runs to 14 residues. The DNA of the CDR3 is TGCAGCGTTGCTGGGAGCGGAAATTACAATGAGCAGTTCTTC. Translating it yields CSVAGSGNYNEQFF.

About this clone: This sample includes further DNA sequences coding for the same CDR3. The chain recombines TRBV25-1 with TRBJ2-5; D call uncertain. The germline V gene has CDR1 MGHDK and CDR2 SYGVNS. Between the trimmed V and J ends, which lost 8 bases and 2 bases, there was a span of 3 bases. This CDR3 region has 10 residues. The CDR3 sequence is CASRQETQYF. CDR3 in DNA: TGTGCCAGCCGGCAAGAGACCCAGTACTTC.